Listed here is a single T cell receptor (beta chain). The antigen it recognizes is unknown. One base away lies a much larger clone, so this may be a sequencing read error. Graves' hyperthyroidism was defined as stable when no progression to ophthalmopathy occurred over 18 months of follow-up. The hyperthyroidism patients were between 18 and 65 years old and newly diagnosed, with a disease duration of less than 2 months. Any patient with an uncontrolled infection, another autoimmune disease, pregnancy or lactation was excluded. Diagnoses were established on the basis of clinical symptoms, serum thyroxine and TRAb, thyroid ultrasound, and orbital computed tomography. PBMCs were separated from over 9 ml of fresh peripheral blood using Ficoll-Paque density gradient centrifugation. Total RNA was extracted using Trizol reagent, and RNA quality was assessed on an Agilent 2100 Bioanalyzer. Amplification of TCR beta CDR3 regions was carried out from RNA transcripts. The TCR CDR3 was subjected to a first round of RT-PCR using the HTBI primer set and the Qiagen OneStep RT-PCR kit. Libraries were constructed in a second round of multiplex PCR, after which size selection and purification were performed. Sequencing of the libraries was done on an Illumina HiSeq2000 using paired-end 100 bp reads. In the authors' own workflow: SOAPnuke was used to process the raw data, removing reads that contained adapters or uncalled bases, had a mean Phred below 15, or lacked an exact match to the constant primer or identifier. High-quality paired reads were merged with COPE v1.2.5, and unique nucleotide sequences were defined as clonotypes. MiTCR v1.1 was used to align the clonotypes against IMGT TRBV, TRBD and TRBJ reference segments. The analysis was restricted to V-J combinations with a frequency above 0.0001, which together covered about 99% of the repertoires. A TCS score was defined as the ratio of F50 (clonal expansion) to E x V (chaos), with BLOSUM62-based TCRdist applied between CDR3 peptides within each V-J. Welch's t-statistics and random forest reduced 450 to 600 V-J features to 10 to 15, which were used in a naive Bayes classifier (R e1071). TCRdb reprocessing: public reads trimmed at Q25 with fastp, clones called with MiXCR, in-frame beta chains kept. Every distinct CDR3 protein forms one entry, paired with its most common genes and DNA. TCRdb's processing, not the study's, gives the V and J calls here. This sample has 210,000 or so distinct CDR3 sequences in its table, and roughly 18% of those were observed once. The ten largest make up approximately 50% of the sample.

The record originates from a study of T cells in Graves' hyperthyroidism and ophthalmopathy (dated by TCRdb to about 2019). In the study overall: Peripheral blood was collected at initial diagnosis, before any treatment. To identify distinguishing TCR V-J signatures, a discovery cohort of around 98 patients was used, comprising 40 to 45 with Graves' ophthalmopathy and 57 with stable Graves' hyperthyroidism. In six Graves' hyperthyroidism patients, the study also compared T-cell repertoires from thyroid tissue with T-cell repertoires from blood. Once sampling was done, hyperthyroidism patients were given methimazole at a starting dose of 30 mg daily, whereas ophthalmopathy patients were given high-dose intravenous methylprednisolone. The 100 or so discovery patients were randomly split 7:3 into training and test sets. According to the paper, TCR Vbeta CDR3 sequencing was carried out on approximately 140 peripheral blood samples, which came from approximately 43 ophthalmopathy, about 75 hyperthyroidism and roughly 17 progressor patients. An independent validation cohort of around 19 hyperthyroidism patients and approximately 16 patients who later progressed to ophthalmopathy tested prospective prediction of ophthalmopathy.

Spanning cysteine to phenylalanine, the CDR3 consists of 15 amino acids. Only the CDR3 region is kept as DNA, spanning 45 bases read in frame from base 1. What the authors observed across the whole study: Ophthalmopathy was separated from stable hyperthyroidism by a 13 V-J signature model, with over 85% sensitivity and about 81% specificity obtained in cross-validation and 80%/75% obtained in testing. No statistical method was used to set the sample size in advance, and investigators knew the group allocation. In validation, progression to ophthalmopathy was predicted by the model with about 70% sensitivity and 72.22% specificity, a median of around 6.5 months before onset. Most expanded thyroid clonotypes (frequency above 0.001) were also detected in blood, suggesting blood repertoires may reflect thyroid immune responses.

Material: blood. Recombination linked TRBV12-3 or TRBV12-4 to TRBJ1-1; the D gene is possibly TRBD1, with 6 bases matching. The clonotype originates from a man in his fifties with Graves' hyperthyroidism. The CDR3 protein sequence reads: CASSLVQGSNAEAFF. The DNA is as follows: TGTGCCAGCAGTTTAGTTCAGGGGTCGAACGCTGAAGCTTTCTTT.